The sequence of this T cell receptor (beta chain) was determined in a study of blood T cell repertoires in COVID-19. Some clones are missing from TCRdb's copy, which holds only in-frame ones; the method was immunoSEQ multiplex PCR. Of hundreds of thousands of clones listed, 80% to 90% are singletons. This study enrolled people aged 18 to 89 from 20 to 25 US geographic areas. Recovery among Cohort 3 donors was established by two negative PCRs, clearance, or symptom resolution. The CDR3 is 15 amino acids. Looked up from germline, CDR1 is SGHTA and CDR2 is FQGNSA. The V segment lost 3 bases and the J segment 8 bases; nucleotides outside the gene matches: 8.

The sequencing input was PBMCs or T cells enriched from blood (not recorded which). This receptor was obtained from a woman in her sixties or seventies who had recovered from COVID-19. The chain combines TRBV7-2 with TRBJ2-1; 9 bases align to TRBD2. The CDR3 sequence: CASSFGRGGGYEQFF. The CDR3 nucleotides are TGTGCCAGCAGCTTTGGCCGCGGGGGGGGGTATGAGCAGTTCTTC. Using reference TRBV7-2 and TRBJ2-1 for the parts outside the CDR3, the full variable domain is GAGVSQSPSNKVTEKGKDVELRCDPISGHTALYWYRQSLGQGLEFLIYFQGNSAPDKSGLPSDRFSAERTGGSVSTLTIQRTQQEDSAVYLCASSFGRGGGYEQFFGPGTRLTVL.